This T cell receptor (beta chain) emerged from a study of blood T cell repertoires in COVID-19. The germline gives CDR1 SGHNT, CDR2 YENEEA. This CDR3 spans 14 amino acids. The V gene lost 1 base and the J gene lost 0 bases, with 6 bases spanning the gap. Everyone who took part was roughly 18 to 90 years old, and they came from fewer than 25 US areas. The method was immunoSEQ multiplex PCR; TCRdb's version includes in-frame clones alone and lacks a portion of them. The sample holds about 480,000 clones, more than 75% seen once. Sequences were obtained from PBMCs or T cells enriched from blood (not recorded which). The source is a woman aged 40 to 50 who had recovered from COVID-19. The chain carries TRBV11-3 and TRBJ1-1; TRBD1 is a possible D gene (5 bases). The CDR3: CASSLGQMNTEAFF. CDR3 nucleotide sequence: TGTGCCAGCAGCTTAGGACAGATGAACACTGAAGCTTTCTTT.